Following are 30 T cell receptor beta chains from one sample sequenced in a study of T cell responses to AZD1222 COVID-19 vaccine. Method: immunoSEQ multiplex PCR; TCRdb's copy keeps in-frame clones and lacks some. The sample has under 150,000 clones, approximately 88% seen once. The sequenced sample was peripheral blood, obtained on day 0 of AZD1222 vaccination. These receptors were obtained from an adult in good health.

CDR3 region: CASSVDGSPSGEQFF. The CDR3 region has the DNA TGTGCCAGCAGCGTAGACGGGTCCCCCTCCGGTGAGCAGTTCTTC. The V call is TRBV9, the J call TRBJ2-1, with D hard to call. Germline assignment: CDR1 SGDLS and CDR2 YYNGEE. This CDR3 region has 15 residues. Trimming stripped 0 bases from V and 9 bases from J, with 16 bases between.

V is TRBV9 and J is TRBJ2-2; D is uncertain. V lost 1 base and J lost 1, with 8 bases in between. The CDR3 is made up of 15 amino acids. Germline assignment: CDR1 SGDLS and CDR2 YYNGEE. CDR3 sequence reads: CASSVRTGNTGELFF. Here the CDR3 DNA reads TGTGCCAGCAGCGTAAGGACGGGGAACACCGGGGAGCTGTTTTTT.

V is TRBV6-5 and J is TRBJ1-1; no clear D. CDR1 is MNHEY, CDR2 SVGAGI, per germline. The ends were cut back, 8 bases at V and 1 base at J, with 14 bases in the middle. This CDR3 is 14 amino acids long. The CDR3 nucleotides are TGTGCCAGCCTTGACCTGGGGAAGAACACTGAAGCTTTCTTT. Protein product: CASLDLGKNTEAFF.

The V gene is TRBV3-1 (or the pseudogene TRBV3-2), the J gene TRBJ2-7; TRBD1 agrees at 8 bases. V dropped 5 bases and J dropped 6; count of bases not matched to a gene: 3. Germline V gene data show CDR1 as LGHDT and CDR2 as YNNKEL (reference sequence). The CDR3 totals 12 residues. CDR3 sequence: CASSTTGVEQYF. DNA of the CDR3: TGTGCCAGCAGCACGACAGGGGTCGAGCAGTACTTC.

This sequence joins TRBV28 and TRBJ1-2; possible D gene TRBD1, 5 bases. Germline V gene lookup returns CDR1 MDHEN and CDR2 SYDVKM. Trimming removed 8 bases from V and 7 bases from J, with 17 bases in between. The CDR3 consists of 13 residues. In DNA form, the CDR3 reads TGTGCCAGCTATCAAACAGGTTTCAGTGGCTACACCTTC. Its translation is CASYQTGFSGYTF.

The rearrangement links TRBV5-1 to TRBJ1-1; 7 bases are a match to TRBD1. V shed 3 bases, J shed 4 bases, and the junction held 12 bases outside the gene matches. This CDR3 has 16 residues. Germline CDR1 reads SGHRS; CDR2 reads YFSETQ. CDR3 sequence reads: CASSWMTGKGRTEAFF. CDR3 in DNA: TGCGCCAGCAGCTGGATGACAGGGAAAGGTCGCACTGAAGCTTTCTTT.

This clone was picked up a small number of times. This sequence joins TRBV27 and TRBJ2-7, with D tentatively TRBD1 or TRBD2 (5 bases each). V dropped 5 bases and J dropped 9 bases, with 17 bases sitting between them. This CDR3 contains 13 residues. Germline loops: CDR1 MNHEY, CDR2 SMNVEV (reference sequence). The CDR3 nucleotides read TGTGCCAGCAGTGTCCGGGACCAGCTGACGCAGTACTTC. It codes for CASSVRDQLTQYF.

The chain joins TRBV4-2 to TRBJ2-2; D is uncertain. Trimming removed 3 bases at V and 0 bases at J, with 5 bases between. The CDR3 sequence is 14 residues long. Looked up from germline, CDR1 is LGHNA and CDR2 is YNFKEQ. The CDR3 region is CASSQQPNTGELFF. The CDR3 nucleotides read TGTGCCAGCAGCCAGCAGCCGAACACCGGGGAGCTGTTTTTT.

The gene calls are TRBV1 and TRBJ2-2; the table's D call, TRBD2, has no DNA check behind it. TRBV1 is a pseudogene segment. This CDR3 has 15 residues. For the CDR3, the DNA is TGCACCAGCAGCCCCCGTTCTCTAGGTACCGGGGAGCTGTTTTTT. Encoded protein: CTSSPRSLGTGELFF.

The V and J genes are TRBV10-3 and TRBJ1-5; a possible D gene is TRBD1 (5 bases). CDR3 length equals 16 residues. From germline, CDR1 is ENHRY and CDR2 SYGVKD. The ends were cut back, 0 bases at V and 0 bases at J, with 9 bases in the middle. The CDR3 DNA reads TGTGCCATCAGTGAGTCGGGAGGGGTTAGCAATCAGCCCCAGCATTTT. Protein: CAISESGGVSNQPQHF.

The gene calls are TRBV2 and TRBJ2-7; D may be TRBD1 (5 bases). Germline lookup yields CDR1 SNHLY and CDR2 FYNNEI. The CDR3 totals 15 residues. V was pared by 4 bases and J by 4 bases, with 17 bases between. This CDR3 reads CASSGSGAPGYEQYF. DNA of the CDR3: TGTGCCAGCAGTGGGTCTGGGGCTCCTGGATACGAGCAGTACTTC.

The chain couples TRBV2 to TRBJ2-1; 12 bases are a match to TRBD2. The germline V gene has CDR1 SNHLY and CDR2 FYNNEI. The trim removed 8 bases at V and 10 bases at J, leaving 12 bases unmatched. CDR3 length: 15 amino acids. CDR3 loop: CASGTTSGSSGEQFF. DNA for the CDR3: TGTGCCAGCGGAACGACTAGCGGGAGTTCGGGCGAGCAGTTCTTC.

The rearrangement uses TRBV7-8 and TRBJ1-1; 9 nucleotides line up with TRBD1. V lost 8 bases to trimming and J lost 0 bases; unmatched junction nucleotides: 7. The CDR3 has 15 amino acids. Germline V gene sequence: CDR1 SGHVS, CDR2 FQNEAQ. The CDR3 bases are TGTGCCAGCCAAGGACAGGGGAGAATGAACACTGAAGCTTTCTTT. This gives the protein CASQGQGRMNTEAFF.

This CDR3 reads CASSEAGTGLADTQYF. The CDR3 region has the DNA TGTGCCAGCAGTGAAGCGGGGACAGGGCTCGCAGATACGCAGTATTTT. V gene TRBV2 combines with J gene TRBJ2-3; TRBD1 agrees at 9 bases. This CDR3 comprises 16 residues. Trimming cost V 0 bases and J 4 bases; bases outside gene matches: 5. Germline CDR1 SNHLY, CDR2 FYNNEI.

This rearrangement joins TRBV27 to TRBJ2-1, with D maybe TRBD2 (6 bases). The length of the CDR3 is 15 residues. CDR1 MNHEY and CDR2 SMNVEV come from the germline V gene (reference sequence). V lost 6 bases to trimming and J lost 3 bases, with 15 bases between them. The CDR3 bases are TGTGCCAGCAGGACAATTAGCGGTATCTACAATGAGCAGTTCTTC. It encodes CASRTISGIYNEQFF.

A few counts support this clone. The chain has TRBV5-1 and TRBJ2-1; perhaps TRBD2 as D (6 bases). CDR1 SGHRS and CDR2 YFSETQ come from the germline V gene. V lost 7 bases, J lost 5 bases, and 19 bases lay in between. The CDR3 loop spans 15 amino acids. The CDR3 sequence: CASSFGGSRDNEQFF. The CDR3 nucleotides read TGCGCCAGCTCCTTCGGAGGGAGTAGGGACAATGAGCAGTTCTTC.

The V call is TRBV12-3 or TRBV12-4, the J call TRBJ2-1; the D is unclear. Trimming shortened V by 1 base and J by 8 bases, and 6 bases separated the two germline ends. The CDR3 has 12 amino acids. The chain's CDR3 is CASSLVGDEQFF. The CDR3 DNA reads TGTGCCAGCAGTTTAGTCGGCGATGAGCAGTTCTTC.

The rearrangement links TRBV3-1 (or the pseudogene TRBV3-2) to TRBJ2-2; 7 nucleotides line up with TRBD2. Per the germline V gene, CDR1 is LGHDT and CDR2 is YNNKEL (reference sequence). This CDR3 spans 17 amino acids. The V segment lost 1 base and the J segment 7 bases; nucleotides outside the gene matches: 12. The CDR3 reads CASSQAHWRELDGELFF. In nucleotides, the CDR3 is TGTGCCAGCAGCCAAGCTCATTGGCGGGAGCTGGACGGGGAGCTGTTTTTT.

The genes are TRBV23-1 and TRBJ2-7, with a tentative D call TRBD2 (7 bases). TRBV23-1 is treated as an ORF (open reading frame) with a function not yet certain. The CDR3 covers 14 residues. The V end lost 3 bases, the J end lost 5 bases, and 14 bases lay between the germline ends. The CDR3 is CASSQDTGGNEQYF. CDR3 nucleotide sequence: TGCGCCAGCAGTCAGGACACGGGGGGCAACGAGCAGTACTTC.

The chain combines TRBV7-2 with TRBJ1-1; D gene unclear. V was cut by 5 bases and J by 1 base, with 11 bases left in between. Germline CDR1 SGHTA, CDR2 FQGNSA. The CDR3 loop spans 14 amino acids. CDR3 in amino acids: CASSAGLRNTEAFF. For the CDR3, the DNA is TGTGCCAGCAGCGCCGGACTGAGGAACACTGAAGCTTTCTTT.

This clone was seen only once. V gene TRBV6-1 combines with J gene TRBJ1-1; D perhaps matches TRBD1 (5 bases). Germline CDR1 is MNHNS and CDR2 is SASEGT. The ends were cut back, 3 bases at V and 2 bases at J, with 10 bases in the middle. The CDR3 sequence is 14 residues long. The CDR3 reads CASSEWGSNTEAFF. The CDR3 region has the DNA TGTGCCAGCAGTGAGTGGGGGTCAAACACTGAAGCTTTCTTT.

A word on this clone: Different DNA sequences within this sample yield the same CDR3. The CDR3 protein is CASSLRTGGANEKLFF. CDR3 nucleotide sequence: TGTGCCAGCAGCCTCAGGACAGGGGGGGCTAATGAAAAACTGTTTTTT. The chain carries TRBV3-1 (or the pseudogene TRBV3-2) and TRBJ1-4, with TRBD1 matching over 10 bases. Looked up from germline, CDR1 is LGHDT and CDR2 is YNNKEL (reference sequence). V shed 4 bases and J 3 bases; nucleotides not matched to a gene: 5. CDR3 length equals 16 residues.

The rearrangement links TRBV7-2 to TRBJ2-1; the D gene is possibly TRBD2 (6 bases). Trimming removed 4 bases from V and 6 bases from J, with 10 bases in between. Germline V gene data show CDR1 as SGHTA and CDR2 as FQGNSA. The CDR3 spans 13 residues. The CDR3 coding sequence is TGTGCCAGCAGCTCCAAGCGGGCCAATGAGCAGTTCTTC. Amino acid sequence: CASSSKRANEQFF.

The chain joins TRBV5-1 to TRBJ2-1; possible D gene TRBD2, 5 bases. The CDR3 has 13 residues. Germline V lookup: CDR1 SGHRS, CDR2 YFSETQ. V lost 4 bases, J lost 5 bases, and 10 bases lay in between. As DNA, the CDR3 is TGCGCCAGCAGCGAGGGTCAGAACAATGAGCAGTTCTTC. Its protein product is CASSEGQNNEQFF.

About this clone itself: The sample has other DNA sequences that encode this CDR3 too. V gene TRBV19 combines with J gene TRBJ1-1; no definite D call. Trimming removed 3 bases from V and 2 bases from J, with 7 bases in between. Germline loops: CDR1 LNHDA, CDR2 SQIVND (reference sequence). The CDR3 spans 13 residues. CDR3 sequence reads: CASSISGNTEAFF. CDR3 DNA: TGTGCCAGTAGTATCTCGGGAAACACTGAAGCTTTCTTT.

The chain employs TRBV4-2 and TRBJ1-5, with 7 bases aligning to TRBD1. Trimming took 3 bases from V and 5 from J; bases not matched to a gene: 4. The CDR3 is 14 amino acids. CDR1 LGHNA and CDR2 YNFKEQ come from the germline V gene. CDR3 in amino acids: CASSHRGQHQPQHF. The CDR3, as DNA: TGTGCCAGCAGCCACAGGGGACAGCATCAGCCCCAGCATTTT.

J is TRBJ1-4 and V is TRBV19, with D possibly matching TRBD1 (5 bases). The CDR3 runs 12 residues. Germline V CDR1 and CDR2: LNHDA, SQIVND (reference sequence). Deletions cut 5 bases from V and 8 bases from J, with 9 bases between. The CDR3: CASSPRVEKLFF. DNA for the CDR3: TGTGCCAGTAGTCCCAGGGTAGAAAAACTGTTTTTT.

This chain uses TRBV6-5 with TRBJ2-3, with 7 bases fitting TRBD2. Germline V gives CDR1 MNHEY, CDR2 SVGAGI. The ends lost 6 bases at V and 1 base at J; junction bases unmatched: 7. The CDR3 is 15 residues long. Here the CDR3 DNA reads TGTGCCAGCAGCCGTGCTAGCGGCGGCACAGATACGCAGTATTTT. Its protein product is CASSRASGGTDTQYF.

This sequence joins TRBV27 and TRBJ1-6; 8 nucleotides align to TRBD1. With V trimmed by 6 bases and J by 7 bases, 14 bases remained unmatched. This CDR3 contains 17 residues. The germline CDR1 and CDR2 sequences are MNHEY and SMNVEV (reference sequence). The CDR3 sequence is CASSPIGARQGNSPLHF. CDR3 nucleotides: TGTGCCAGCAGCCCCATCGGGGCTCGACAGGGGAATTCACCCCTCCACTTT.

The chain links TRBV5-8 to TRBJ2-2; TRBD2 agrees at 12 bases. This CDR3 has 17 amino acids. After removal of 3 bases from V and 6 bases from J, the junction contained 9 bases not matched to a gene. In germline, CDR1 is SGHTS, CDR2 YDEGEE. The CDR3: CASSWQSTSGSPGELFF. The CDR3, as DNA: TGTGCCAGCAGCTGGCAATCGACTAGCGGGAGTCCCGGGGAGCTGTTTTTT.